In this sample, the clone carrying this T cell receptor (beta chain) turned up a few times. This clone may be a read error of a much larger clone one base away. The use of a sample-barcoded 5' primer and a J-beta primer mix characterized a second PCR of 7 to 11 cycles. MiXCR, applied by TCRdb to the 5' RACE reads, yields one record per CDR3 protein. Of 800,000 to 950,000 distinct CDR3 sequences listed, approximately 32% are singletons. CDR3 size: 14 residues. Per germline, CDR1 SNHLY and CDR2 FYNNEI. V was cut by 6 bases and J by 4 bases, with 14 bases left in between. This sample was taken from a study of blood T cells in healthy people across ages. There were healthy Caucasian individuals from Russia, aged roughly 6 to 100, serving as donors. The sample was also reused in another study, on T cells of mothers and their children. That study adds: In this cohort, donors were a few healthy Caucasian mothers plus their six children. Whatever RNA was extracted went entirely into cDNA synthesis, at about 1.4 ug per 15 ul.

Material: blood. This sequence originates from a woman aged 40 to 50 in good health. The chain has TRBV2 and TRBJ2-3, with D possibly matching TRBD1 (5 bases). The CDR3 loop is CASRAGRVPDTQYF. The CDR3, as DNA: TGTGCCAGCAGGGCTGGCAGGGTCCCAGATACGCAGTATTTT.